A selection of T cell receptor beta chains follows, all from one sample in a study of T cell repertoires in ileal Crohn's disease. Measured with immunoSEQ multiplex PCR; TCRdb has only the in-frame clones, and not every one. The table has fewer than 10,000 clones, about 80% seen once. Input material: ileal tissue. All receptors derive from an adult with Crohn's disease. Both conserved end residues are part of each CDR3. Fields, in order: V gene, D gene, clone size, J gene, CDR3 protein, CDR3 DNA. D genes are given only for firm matches. Clone size is shown for a subset of rows, as once, few, many or a class of expanded clone.

TRBV29-1,TRBD1,-,TRBJ1-1,CSVAGGQKNTEAFF,TGCAGCGTTGCAGGGGGCCAAAAGAACACTGAAGCTTTCTTT
TRBV29-1,-,-,TRBJ1-3,CSVERQTGNTIYF,TGCAGCGTTGAAAGACAGACTGGAAACACCATATATTTT
TRBV9,-,-,TRBJ1-1,CASSRSGVTEAFF,TGTGCCAGCAGCAGGTCAGGGGTCACTGAAGCTTTCTTT
TRBV10-3,TRBD1,-,TRBJ1-5,CAISDRDRGRDQPQHF,TGTGCCATCAGTGACCGGGACAGGGGAAGAGATCAGCCCCAGCATTTT
TRBV27,-,-,TRBJ2-7,CASSTGRPYEQYF,TGTGCCAGTTCAACAGGGAGACCCTACGAGCAGTACTTC
TRBV6-6,-,-,TRBJ2-5,CASRRLNQETQYF,TGTGCCAGCCGTAGACTGAACCAAGAGACCCAGTACTTC
TRBV7-2,-,few,TRBJ1-2,CASSLGGAAVYGYTF,TGTGCCAGCAGCTTAGGTGGGGCAGCCGTCTATGGCTACACCTTC
TRBV6-1,TRBD1,-,TRBJ1-1,CASSARDRGTEAFF,TGTGCCAGCAGTGCCCGGGACAGGGGGACTGAAGCTTTCTTT
TRBV4-1,-,-,TRBJ2-7,CASSQDGGGIPYEQYF,TGCGCCAGCAGCCAAGATGGAGGGGGCATCCCCTACGAGCAGTACTTC
TRBV4-2,-,few,TRBJ1-5,CASSQDQLQPQHF,TGTGCCAGCAGCCAAGATCAGTTACAGCCCCAGCATTTT
TRBV14,TRBD2,-,TRBJ2-1,CASSPNPLAEGDEQFF,TGTGCCAGCAGCCCCAACCCTCTAGCGGAAGGCGATGAGCAGTTCTTC
TRBV19,TRBD1,-,TRBJ1-2,CASSARQGVDYGYTF,TGTGCCAGTAGTGCTCGACAGGGGGTCGACTATGGCTACACCTTC
TRBV7-6,TRBD2,-,TRBJ2-4,CASSSRLGEGKNIQYF,TGTGCCAGCAGCTCCCGACTAGGGGAGGGCAAAAACATTCAGTACTTC
TRBV30,TRBD1,medium-sized,TRBJ2-7,CAWIRDSSYEQYF,TGTGCCTGGATCCGGGACAGCTCCTACGAGCAGTACTTC
TRBV28,-,-,TRBJ1-4,CACAAGLGEKLFF,TGTGCCTGCGCGGCGGGCTTGGGTGAAAAACTGTTTTTT
TRBV7-9,TRBD1,-,TRBJ2-5,CASSLPGGPQETQYF,TGTGCCAGCAGTTTACCAGGGGGTCCCCAAGAGACCCAGTACTTC
TRBV28,-,-,TRBJ2-5,CASSFDRETQYF,TGTGCCAGCAGTTTCGATAGAGAGACCCAGTACTTC
TRBV28,-,-,TRBJ1-1,CASSLSRGAYTEAFF,TGTGCCAGCAGTTTATCCCGGGGGGCTTATACTGAAGCTTTCTTT
TRBV5-6,TRBD1,-,TRBJ2-1,CASSFTGAYNEQFF,TGTGCCAGCAGCTTCACAGGGGCGTACAATGAGCAGTTCTTC
TRBV6-6,-,medium-sized,TRBJ1-1,CASSTTTEFNTEAFF,TGTGCCAGCAGTACGACGACAGAGTTCAACACTGAAGCTTTCTTT
TRBV2,TRBD1,-,TRBJ2-2,CASRADRARTGELFF,TGTGCCAGCAGGGCAGACAGGGCGAGGACCGGGGAGCTGTTTTTT
TRBV6-1,TRBD1,few,TRBJ1-1,CASNRGQNTEAFF,TGTGCCAGCAATAGGGGGCAGAACACTGAAGCTTTCTTT
TRBV9,TRBD2,-,TRBJ2-2,CASSFNPGLAGGGTGELFF,TGTGCCAGCAGCTTTAATCCGGGACTAGCGGGGGGCGGCACCGGGGAGCTGTTTTTT
TRBV18,-,-,TRBJ2-7,CASSPLGGSQAAYEQYF,TGTGCCAGCTCACCACTAGGAGGGAGCCAGGCCGCCTACGAGCAGTACTTC
TRBV5-4,TRBD1,-,TRBJ2-5,CASRVDPGQGQETQYF,TGTGCCAGCAGAGTGGACCCGGGACAGGGACAAGAGACCCAGTACTTC
TRBV5-1,-,-,TRBJ2-3,CASSLDTVIPTDTQYF,TGCGCCAGCAGCTTGGACACAGTGATCCCCACAGATACGCAGTATTTT
TRBV30,TRBD1,-,TRBJ2-7,CAWSQGQELSGQYF,TGTGCCTGGAGTCAGGGACAGGAACTATCTGGGCAGTACTTC
TRBV27,-,-,TRBJ1-1,CASSSSGRRAEAFF,TGTGCCAGCAGTTCGTCAGGGAGGCGGGCTGAAGCTTTCTTT
TRBV7-2,-,-,TRBJ1-1,CASSFGTTNTEAFF,TGTGCCAGCAGCTTTGGGACAACGAACACTGAAGCTTTCTTT
TRBV2,-,few,TRBJ1-1,CASSEPGREAFF,TGTGCCAGCAGTGAACCCGGGAGGGAAGCTTTCTTT
TRBV5-1,TRBD2,-,TRBJ2-2,CASSLVVAGTNTGELFF,TGCGCCAGCAGCTTGGTGGTAGCGGGAACGAACACCGGGGAGCTGTTTTTT
TRBV27,-,once,TRBJ1-5,CASSPRYSNQPQHF,TGTGCCAGCAGTCCCCGGTATAGCAATCAGCCCCAGCATTTT
TRBV29-1,-,-,TRBJ1-1,CSVENRRSTGNTEAFF,TGCAGCGTTGAAAATCGAAGATCAACAGGGAACACTGAAGCTTTCTTT
TRBV11-3,TRBD1,few,TRBJ1-2,CASSLALQGRTYGYTF,TGTGCCAGCAGCTTAGCCCTACAGGGGAGAACCTATGGCTACACCTTC
TRBV29-1,TRBD1,-,TRBJ2-7,CSVALTGGGYEQYF,TGCAGCGTCGCCCTGACAGGGGGAGGCTACGAGCAGTACTTC